These 9 T cell receptor beta chains share one sample of origin, sequenced in a study of T cell changes during pregnancy in multiple sclerosis. Measured with immunoSEQ multiplex PCR; TCRdb has only the in-frame clones, and not every one. This table holds some 55,000 clones, around 92% found once. The sample here was peripheral blood, taken after pregnancy. These TCRs come from a female donor in good health, enrolled as a control in a pregnancy study.

This sequence joins TRBV15 and TRBJ2-1; the D gene is possibly TRBD2 (7 bases). The CDR3 has 16 residues. Germline CDR1 is LNHNV and CDR2 is YYDKDF (reference sequence). The germline V and J ends were trimmed by 2 bases and 9 bases, with 20 bases remaining between them. The CDR3 coding sequence is TGTGCCACCAGCAGAAATCAACAGGGACTACTACGTGAGCAGTTCTTC. Protein product: CATSRNQQGLLREQFF.

This sequence joins TRBV7-8 and TRBJ1-4, with unresolved D. V lost 4 bases, J lost 4 bases, and 13 bases lay in between. The CDR3 spans 15 residues. CDR1 is SGHVS, CDR2 FQNEAQ, per germline. CDR3 sequence: CASSSSRVFNEKLFF. The CDR3 DNA reads as TGTGCCAGCAGCTCGAGCCGGGTCTTTAATGAAAAACTGTTTTTT.

This rearrangement joins TRBV5-4 to TRBJ1-2, with unresolved D. The CDR3 contains 16 residues. V gave up 0 bases and J gave up 4 bases, with 16 bases separating them. Germline V gives CDR1 SGHNT, CDR2 YYREEE (reference sequence). CDR3 protein: CASSLGGPGGSYGYTF. In nucleotides, the CDR3 is TGTGCCAGCAGCTTGGGTGGTCCGGGAGGCTCCTATGGCTACACCTTC.

This clone was seen once. The CDR3: CASSIVDRGSYEQYF. CDR3 nucleotides: TGTGCCAGTAGTATCGTCGACAGGGGATCCTACGAGCAGTACTTC. The rearrangement uses TRBV19 and TRBJ2-7; 8 bases match TRBD1. CDR1 is LNHDA, CDR2 SQIVND, per germline (reference sequence). V dropped 3 bases and J dropped 1; count of bases not matched to a gene: 5. The CDR3 loop spans 15 amino acids.

V and J are TRBV2 and TRBJ2-3, with D tentatively TRBD2 (5 bases). V was shortened by 9 bases and J by 0 bases, with 10 bases between the two germline ends. The CDR3 length is 13 residues. The germline V gene encodes CDR1 SNHLY and CDR2 FYNNEI. DNA of the CDR3: TGTGCCAGTAGGACTGGAAGCACAGATACGCAGTATTTT. This codes for CASRTGSTDTQYF.

The gene calls are TRBV7-2 and TRBJ2-2, with 7 bases lining up with TRBD2. V lost 1 base to trimming and J lost 1 base; unmatched junction nucleotides: 3. Per germline, CDR1 SGHTA and CDR2 FQGNSA. The CDR3 extends over 16 amino acids. CDR3 nucleotide sequence: TGTGCCAGCAGCTTAGTCCCTAGCGGGAACACCGGGGAGCTGTTTTTT. It is translated as CASSLVPSGNTGELFF. The full variable domain, in which reference TRBV7-2 and TRBJ2-2 provide the parts outside the CDR3, is GAGVSQSPSNKVTEKGKDVELRCDPISGHTALYWYRQSLGQGLEFLIYFQGNSAPDKSGLPSDRFSAERTGGSVSTLTIQRTQQEDSAVYLCASSLVPSGNTGELFFGEGSRLTVL.

This chain connects TRBV7-2 to TRBJ1-2; no clear D gene. This CDR3 is 12 amino acids long. V lost 2 bases to trimming and J lost 4 bases, with 5 bases between them. The germline gives CDR1 SGHTA, CDR2 FQGNSA. CDR3 protein: CASSLFGYGYTF. DNA for the CDR3: TGTGCCAGCAGCTTATTCGGCTATGGCTACACCTTC.

The chain has TRBV2 and TRBJ2-7; D might be TRBD2 (5 bases). CDR3 size: 14 residues. V lost 6 bases, J lost 7 bases, and 19 bases lay in between. Germline V gives CDR1 SNHLY, CDR2 FYNNEI. This CDR3 reads CASRAPEGFGEQYF. The DNA of the CDR3 is TGTGCCAGCAGGGCCCCTGAGGGATTCGGGGAGCAGTACTTC. The complete variable domain, with remaining parts taken from reference TRBV2 and TRBJ2-7, reads EPEVTQTPSHQVTQMGQEVILRCVPISNHLYFYWYRQILGQKVEFLVSFYNNEISEKSEIFDDQFSVERPDGSNFTLKIRSTKLEDSAMYFCASRAPEGFGEQYFGPGTRLTVT.

The rearrangement joins TRBV5-4 to TRBJ1-5, with D hard to call. Trimming left V 0 bases short and J 2 bases short, with 6 bases between. The germline gives CDR1 SGHNT, CDR2 YYREEE (reference sequence). The CDR3 runs to 14 residues. Here the CDR3 DNA reads TGTGCCAGCAGCTTGGGGGCCGGCAATCAGCCCCAGCATTTT. This gives the protein CASSLGAGNQPQHF.